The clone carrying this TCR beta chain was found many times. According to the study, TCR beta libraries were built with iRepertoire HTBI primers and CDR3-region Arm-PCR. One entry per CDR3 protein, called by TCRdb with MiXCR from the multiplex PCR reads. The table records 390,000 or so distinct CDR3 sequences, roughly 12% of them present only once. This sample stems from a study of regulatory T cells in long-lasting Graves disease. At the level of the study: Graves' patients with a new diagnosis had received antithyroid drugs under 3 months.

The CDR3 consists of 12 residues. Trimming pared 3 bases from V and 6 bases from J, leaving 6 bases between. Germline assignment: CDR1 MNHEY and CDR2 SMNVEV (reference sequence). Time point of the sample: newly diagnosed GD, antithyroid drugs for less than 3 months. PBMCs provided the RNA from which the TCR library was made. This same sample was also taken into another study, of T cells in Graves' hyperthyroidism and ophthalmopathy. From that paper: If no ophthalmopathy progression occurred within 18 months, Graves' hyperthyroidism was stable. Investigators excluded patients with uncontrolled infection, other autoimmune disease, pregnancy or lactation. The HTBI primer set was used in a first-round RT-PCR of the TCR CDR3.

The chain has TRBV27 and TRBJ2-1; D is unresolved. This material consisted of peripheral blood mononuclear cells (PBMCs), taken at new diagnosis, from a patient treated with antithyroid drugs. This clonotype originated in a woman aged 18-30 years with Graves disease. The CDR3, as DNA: TGTGCCAGCAGTTTCGGCCCCAATGAGCAGTTCTTC. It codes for CASSFGPNEQFF.